This is a list of T cell receptor beta chains from one sample in a study of cytomegalovirus exposure and HLA in healthy donors. Some clones are missing from TCRdb's copy, which holds only in-frame ones; the method was immunoSEQ multiplex PCR. In the table there are some 120,000 clones, 95% to 96% of which are singletons. Source material: PBMCs. The receptors derive from a young man in good health and CMV-seronegative. The conserved cysteine and the conserved F or W are not part of the CDR3 here. Size is stated for part of the rows, as once, few or many counts, or as a class when the clone is expanded.

V gene,clone size,CDR3 protein
TRBV7-9,.,ASSLVTARGAF
TRBV6-5,once,ASGQVLEQY
TRBV9,.,ASSASGTSPYNEQF
TRBV9,.,ASSPWAGGGTDTQY
TRBV13,.,ASSSKDTQY
TRBV2,.,ASSEDLIGDQGTQY
TRBV18,.,ASSPGTAGTYEQY
TRBV30,.,AWDKSVNTEAF
TRBV5-1,.,ASSLDTAGNTIY
TRBV7-9,once,ASRPTYRGPGETQY
TRBV7-9,.,ASSLAEGRRAEAF
TRBV28,.,ASSLPPTGATYEQY
TRBV28,.,ASSLHRGVEY
TRBV28,.,ASSLLGQGDEKLF
TRBV30,.,AWGGGNGPEAF
TRBV2,.,ASSESSGGYEQY
TRBV29-1,.,SVEGGTGPSGEQY
TRBV13,.,ASSRENQETQY
TRBV4-1,.,ASSLNNAYNEQF
TRBV2,.,ASTANYGYT
TRBV6-5,.,ASSYSGQGSQPQH
TRBV30,.,ASNFVPNTEAF
TRBV11-3,.,ASSLGLQGNEQY
TRBV25-1,.,ASSPGQASYEQY
TRBV6-6,.,ASEISQPQH
TRBV30,.,AWSVAGGDSYNEQF
TRBV4-1,.,ASSQDGGESYEQY
TRBV7-2,few,ASSETGQGFEKLF
TRBV4-3,.,ASSQKQDSGNTIY
TRBV13,.,ASSFGGYEQY
TRBV11-3,.,ASSPGGAGGLPF
TRBV30,.,AWSGGTYGYT
TRBV7-3,once,ASSASPGYEQY
TRBV4-1,.,ASSPGRGATNEKLF
TRBV5-8,.,ASSWGQGAVNQETQY
TRBV2,.,ASSSTYEQY
TRBV14,.,ASSHNPYGTEAF
TRBV18,.,ASSPGEGAYNEQF
TRBV30,.,AWSVPARKTYEQY
TRBV13,.,ASSPPQVTNTEAF